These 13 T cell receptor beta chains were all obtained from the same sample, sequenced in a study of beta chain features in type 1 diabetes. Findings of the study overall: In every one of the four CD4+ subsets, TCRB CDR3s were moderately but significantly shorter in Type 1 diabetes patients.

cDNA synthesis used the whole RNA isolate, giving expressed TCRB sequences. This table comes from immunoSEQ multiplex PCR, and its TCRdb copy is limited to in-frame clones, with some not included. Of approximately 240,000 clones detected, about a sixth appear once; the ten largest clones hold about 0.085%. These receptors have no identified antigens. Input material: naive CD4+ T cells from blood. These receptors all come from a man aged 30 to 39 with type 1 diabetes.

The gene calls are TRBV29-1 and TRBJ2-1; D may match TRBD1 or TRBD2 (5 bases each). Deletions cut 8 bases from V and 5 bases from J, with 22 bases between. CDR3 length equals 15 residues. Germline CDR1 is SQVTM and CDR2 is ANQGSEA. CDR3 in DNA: TGCAGCCATAATTCACCTGGGGGACGGGACAATGAGCAGTTCTTC. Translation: CSHNSPGGRDNEQFF.

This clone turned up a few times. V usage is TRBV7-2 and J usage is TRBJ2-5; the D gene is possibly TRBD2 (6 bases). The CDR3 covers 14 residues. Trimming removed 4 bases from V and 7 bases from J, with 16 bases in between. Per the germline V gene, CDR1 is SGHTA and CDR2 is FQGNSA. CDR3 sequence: CASSSGTGSGTQYF. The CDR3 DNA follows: TGTGCCAGCAGCTCCGGGACTGGATCGGGGACCCAGTACTTC.

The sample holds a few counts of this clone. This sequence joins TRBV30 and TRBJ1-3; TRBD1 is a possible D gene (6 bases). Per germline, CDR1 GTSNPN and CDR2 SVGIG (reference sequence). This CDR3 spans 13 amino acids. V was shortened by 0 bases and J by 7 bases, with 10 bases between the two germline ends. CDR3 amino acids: CAWSVDTGNTIYF. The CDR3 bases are TGTGCCTGGAGTGTGGACACAGGGAACACCATATATTTT.

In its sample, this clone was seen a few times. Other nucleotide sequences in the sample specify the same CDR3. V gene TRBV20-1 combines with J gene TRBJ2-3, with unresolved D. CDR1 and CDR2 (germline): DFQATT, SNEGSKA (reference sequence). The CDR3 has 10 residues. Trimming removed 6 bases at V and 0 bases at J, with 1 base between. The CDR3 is CSASTDTQYF. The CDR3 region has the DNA TGCAGTGCCAGCACAGATACGCAGTATTTT.

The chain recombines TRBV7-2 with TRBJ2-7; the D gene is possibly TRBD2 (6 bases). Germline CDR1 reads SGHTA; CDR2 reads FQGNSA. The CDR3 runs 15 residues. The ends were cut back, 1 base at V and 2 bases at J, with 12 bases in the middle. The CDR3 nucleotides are TGTGCCAGCAGCTTAGGTGGCGGGAAAGCCTACGAGCAGTACTTC. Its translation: CASSLGGGKAYEQYF.

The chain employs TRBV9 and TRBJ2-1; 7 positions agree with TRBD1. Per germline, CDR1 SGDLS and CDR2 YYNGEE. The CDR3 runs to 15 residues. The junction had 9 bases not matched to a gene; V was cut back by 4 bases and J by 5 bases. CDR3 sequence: CASSFSGDRDNEQFF. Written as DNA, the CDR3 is TGTGCCAGCAGCTTCTCCGGGGACAGAGACAATGAGCAGTTCTTC.

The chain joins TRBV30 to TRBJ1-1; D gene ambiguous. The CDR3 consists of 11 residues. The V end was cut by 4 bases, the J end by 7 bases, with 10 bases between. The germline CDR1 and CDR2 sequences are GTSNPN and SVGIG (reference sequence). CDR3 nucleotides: TGTGCCTGGATTCTAGCTATTGAAGCTTTCTTT. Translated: CAWILAIEAFF.

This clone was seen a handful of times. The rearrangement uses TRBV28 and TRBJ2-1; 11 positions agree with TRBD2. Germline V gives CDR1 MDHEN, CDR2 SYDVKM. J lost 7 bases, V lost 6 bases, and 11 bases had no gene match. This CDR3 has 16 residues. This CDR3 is CASSPQRTSGRNEQFF. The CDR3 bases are TGTGCCAGCAGCCCGCAGAGAACTAGCGGGAGAAATGAGCAGTTCTTC.

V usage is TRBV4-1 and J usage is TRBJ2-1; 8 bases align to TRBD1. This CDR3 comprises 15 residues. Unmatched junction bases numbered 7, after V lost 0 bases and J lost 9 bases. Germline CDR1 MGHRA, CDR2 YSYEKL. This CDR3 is CASSQEDQGAVEQFF. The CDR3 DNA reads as TGCGCCAGCAGCCAAGAAGATCAGGGGGCGGTTGAGCAGTTCTTC.

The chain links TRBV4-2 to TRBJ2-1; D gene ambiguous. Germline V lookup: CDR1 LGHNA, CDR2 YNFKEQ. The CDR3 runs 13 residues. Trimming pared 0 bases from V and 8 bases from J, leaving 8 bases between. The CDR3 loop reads CASSQDTGHEQFF. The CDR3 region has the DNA TGTGCCAGCAGCCAAGATACGGGCCATGAGCAGTTCTTC.

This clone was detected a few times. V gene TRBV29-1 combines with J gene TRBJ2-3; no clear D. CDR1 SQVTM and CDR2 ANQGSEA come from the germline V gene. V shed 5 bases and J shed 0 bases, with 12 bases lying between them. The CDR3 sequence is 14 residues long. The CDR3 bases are TGCAGCGTTCGGCGACGTGCTAGCACAGATACGCAGTATTTT. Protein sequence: CSVRRRASTDTQYF.

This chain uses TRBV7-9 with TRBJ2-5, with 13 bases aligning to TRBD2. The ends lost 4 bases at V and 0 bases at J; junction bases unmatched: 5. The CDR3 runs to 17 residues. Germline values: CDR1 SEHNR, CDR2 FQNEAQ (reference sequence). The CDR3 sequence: CASSSGTSGTYQETQYF. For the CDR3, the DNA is TGTGCCAGCAGCTCGGGGACTAGCGGGACGTACCAAGAGACCCAGTACTTC.

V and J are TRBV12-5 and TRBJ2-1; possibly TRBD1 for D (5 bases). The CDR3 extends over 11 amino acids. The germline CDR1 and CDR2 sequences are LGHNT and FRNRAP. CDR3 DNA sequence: TGTGCCCTACTCCAGGGCGATGAGCAGTTCTTC. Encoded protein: CALLQGDEQFF.